What follows describes a single TCR beta chain. Using immunoSEQ multiplex PCR, the repertoire was profiled, and TCRdb retains in-frame clones only, with some absent. The repertoire holds 100,000 to 150,000 clones, with about 87% as singletons. These data belong to a study of control samples from healthy donors and cancer patients. V lost 0 bases and J lost 1, with 9 bases in between. This CDR3 spans 15 amino acids. The germline V gene has CDR1 SGHTS and CDR2 YDEGEE. The receptor was derived from a man aged 25-40 years in good health. The rearrangement joins TRBV5-8 to TRBJ2-3; D perhaps matches TRBD1 (5 bases). The sequenced material came from blood. CDR3: CASSLGGLGTDTQYF. In DNA, the CDR3 is TGTGCCAGCAGCTTGGGGGGCCTTGGCACAGATACGCAGTATTTT. Supplemented by reference TRBV5-8 and TRBJ2-3, the full variable domain reads EAGVTQSPTHLIKTRGQQATLRCSPISGHTSVYWYQQALGLGLQFLLWYDEGEERNRGNFPPRFSGRQFPNYSSELNVNALELEDSALYLCASSLGGLGTDTQYFGPGTRLTVL.